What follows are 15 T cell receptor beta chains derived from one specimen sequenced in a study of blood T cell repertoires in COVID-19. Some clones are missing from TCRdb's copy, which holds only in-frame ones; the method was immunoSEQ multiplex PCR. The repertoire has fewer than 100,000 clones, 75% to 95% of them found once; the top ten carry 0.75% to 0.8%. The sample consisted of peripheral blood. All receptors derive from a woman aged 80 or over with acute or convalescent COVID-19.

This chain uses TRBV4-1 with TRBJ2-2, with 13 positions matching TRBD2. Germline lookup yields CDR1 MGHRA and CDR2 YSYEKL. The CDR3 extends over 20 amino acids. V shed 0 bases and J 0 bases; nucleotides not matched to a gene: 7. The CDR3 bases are TGCGCCAGCAGCCAAGACCCACTAGCGGGAGGGCCATCGAACACCGGGGAGCTGTTTTTT. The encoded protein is CASSQDPLAGGPSNTGELFF.

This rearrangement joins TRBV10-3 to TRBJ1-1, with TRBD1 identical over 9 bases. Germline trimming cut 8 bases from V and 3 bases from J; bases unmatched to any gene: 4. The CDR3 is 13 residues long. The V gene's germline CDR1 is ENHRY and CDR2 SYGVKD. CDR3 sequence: CAIGRQGDTEAFF. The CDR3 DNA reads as TGTGCCATCGGTAGACAGGGGGACACTGAAGCTTTCTTT.

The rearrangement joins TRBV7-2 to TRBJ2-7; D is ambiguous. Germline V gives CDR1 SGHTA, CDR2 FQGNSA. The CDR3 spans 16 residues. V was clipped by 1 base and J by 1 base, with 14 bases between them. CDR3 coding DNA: TGTGCCAGCAGCTTAGAGTCGGAGATACTTTCCTACGAGCAGTACTTC. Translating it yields CASSLESEILSYEQYF.

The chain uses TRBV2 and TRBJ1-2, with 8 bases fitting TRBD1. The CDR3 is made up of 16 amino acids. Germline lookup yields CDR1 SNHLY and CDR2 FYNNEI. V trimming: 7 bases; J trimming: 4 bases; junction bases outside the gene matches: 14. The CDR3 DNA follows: TGTGCCAGCACTCGGACAGGGAGCTCGTCTCCCTATGGCTACACCTTC. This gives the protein CASTRTGSSSPYGYTF.

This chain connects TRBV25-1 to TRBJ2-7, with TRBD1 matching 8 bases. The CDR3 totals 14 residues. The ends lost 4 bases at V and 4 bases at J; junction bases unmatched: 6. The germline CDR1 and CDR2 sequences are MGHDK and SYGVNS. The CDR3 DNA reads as TGTGCCAGCAGTGCGACAGGGGTGTGGTACGAGCAGTACTTC. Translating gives CASSATGVWYEQYF.

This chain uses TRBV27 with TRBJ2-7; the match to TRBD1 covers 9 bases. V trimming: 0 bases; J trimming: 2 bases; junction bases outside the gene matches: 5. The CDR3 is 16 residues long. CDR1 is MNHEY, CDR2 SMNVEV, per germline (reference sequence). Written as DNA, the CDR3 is TGTGCCAGCAGTTTATCCCCGGACAGGGGTGCCTACGAGCAGTACTTC. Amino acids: CASSLSPDRGAYEQYF.

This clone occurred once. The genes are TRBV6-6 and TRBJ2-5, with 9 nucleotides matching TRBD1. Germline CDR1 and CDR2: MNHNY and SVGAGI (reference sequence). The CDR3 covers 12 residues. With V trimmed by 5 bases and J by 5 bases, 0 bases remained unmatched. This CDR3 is CASSGQGETQYF. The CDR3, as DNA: TGTGCCAGCAGTGGACAGGGGGAGACCCAGTACTTC.

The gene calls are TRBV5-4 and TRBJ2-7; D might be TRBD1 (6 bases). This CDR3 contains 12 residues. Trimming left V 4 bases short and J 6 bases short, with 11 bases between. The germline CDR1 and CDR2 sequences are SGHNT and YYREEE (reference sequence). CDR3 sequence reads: CASSPRGGEQYF. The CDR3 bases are TGTGCCAGCAGCCCCAGGGGTGGCGAGCAGTACTTC.

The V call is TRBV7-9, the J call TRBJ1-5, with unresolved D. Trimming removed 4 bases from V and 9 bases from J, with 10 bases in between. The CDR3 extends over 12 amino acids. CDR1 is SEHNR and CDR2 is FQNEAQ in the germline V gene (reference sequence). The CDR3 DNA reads TGTGCCAGCAGCTCCGACTCCCGGCCCCAGCATTTT. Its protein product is CASSSDSRPQHF.

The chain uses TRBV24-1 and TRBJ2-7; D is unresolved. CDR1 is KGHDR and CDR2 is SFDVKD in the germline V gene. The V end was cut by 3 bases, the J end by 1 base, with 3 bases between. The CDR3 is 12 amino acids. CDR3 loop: CATSDRSYEQYF. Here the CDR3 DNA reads TGTGCCACCAGTGATCGGTCCTACGAGCAGTACTTC.

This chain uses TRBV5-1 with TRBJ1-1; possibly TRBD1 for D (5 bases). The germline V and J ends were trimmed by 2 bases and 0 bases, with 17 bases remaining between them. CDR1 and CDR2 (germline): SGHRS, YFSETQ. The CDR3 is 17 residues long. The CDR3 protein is CASSFARRGLLNTEAFF. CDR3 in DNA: TGCGCCAGCAGCTTCGCCCGACGGGGACTACTGAACACTGAAGCTTTCTTT.

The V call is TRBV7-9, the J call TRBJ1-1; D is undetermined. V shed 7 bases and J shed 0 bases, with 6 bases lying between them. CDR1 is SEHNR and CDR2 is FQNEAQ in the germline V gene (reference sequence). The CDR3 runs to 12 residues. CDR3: CASTSLNTEAFF. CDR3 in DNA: TGTGCCAGCACCTCTCTGAACACTGAAGCTTTCTTT.

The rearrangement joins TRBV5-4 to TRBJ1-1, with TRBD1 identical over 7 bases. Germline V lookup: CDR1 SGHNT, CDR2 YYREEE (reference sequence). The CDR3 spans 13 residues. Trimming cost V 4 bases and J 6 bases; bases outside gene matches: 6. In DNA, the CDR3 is TGTGCCAGCAGCACCAGGGGGATGCCTGAAGCTTTCTTT. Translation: CASSTRGMPEAFF. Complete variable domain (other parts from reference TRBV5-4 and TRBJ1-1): ETGVTQSPTHLIKTRGQQVTLRCSSQSGHNTVSWYQQALGQGPQFIFQYYREEENGRGNFPPRFSGLQFPNYSSELNVNALELDDSALYLCASSTRGMPEAFFGQGTRLTVV.

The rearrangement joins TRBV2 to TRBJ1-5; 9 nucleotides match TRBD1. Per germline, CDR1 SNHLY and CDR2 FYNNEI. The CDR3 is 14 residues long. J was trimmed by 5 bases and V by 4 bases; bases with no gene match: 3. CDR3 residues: CASSGNRGHQPQHF. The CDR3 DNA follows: TGTGCCAGCAGTGGAAACAGGGGGCATCAGCCCCAGCATTTT.

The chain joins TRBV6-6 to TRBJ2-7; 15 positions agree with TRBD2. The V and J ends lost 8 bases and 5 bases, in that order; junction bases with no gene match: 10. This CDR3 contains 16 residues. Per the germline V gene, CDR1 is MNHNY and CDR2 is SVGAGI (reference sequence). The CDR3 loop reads CASRGGTSGRFNEQYF. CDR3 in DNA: TGTGCCAGCCGCGGGGGGACTAGCGGGAGGTTCAACGAGCAGTACTTC.